This T cell receptor beta chain was found in a study of CD8 T cells in ankylosing spondylitis. Study results and limitations: In peripheral blood, disease-linked CD8+ clones occurred at relatively low frequencies. Enrichment of disease-linked clones was reportedly significant in matched ankylosing spondylitis synovial fluid.

This clonotype was seen a handful of times. Its specificity is unknown. Molecular-barcoded quantitative 5'-RACE produced these TCR beta libraries. TCRdb analysed the 5' RACE reads with MiXCR anew, one entry per CDR3 protein. Among roughly 250,000 distinct CDR3 sequences listed, 8.6% were seen once. Trimming took off 3 bases at V and 4 bases at J, with 14 bases between the two ends. The CDR3 extends over 14 amino acids. In germline, CDR1 is SGHRS, CDR2 YFSETQ. Sample: blood, either unsorted or a sorted T cell fraction (not recorded which). The source of this sequence is a male donor with ankylosing spondylitis or in good health (not recorded which). This sequence joins TRBV5-1 and TRBJ2-7; the D call may be TRBD1 or TRBD2 (5 bases each). The CDR3 protein is CASSSPGPPYEQYF. The CDR3 DNA sequence: TGCGCCAGCAGCTCGCCGGGACCGCCTTACGAGCAGTACTTC.